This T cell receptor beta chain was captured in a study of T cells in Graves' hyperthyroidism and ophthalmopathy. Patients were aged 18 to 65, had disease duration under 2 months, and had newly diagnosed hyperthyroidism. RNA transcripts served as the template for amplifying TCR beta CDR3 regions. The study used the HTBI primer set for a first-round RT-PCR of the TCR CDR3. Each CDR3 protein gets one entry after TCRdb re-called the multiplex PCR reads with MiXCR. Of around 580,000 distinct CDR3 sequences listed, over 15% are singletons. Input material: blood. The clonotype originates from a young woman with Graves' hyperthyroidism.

CDR3 sequence reads: CASKKDFRNEQYF. As DNA, the CDR3 is TGTGCCAGCAAAAAGGATTTTCGGAACGAGCAGTACTTC. This chain uses TRBV27 with TRBJ2-7; D is unclear. The germline V and J ends were trimmed by 7 bases and 5 bases, with 15 bases remaining between them. In germline, CDR1 is MNHEY, CDR2 SMNVEV (reference sequence). The CDR3 loop spans 13 amino acids.